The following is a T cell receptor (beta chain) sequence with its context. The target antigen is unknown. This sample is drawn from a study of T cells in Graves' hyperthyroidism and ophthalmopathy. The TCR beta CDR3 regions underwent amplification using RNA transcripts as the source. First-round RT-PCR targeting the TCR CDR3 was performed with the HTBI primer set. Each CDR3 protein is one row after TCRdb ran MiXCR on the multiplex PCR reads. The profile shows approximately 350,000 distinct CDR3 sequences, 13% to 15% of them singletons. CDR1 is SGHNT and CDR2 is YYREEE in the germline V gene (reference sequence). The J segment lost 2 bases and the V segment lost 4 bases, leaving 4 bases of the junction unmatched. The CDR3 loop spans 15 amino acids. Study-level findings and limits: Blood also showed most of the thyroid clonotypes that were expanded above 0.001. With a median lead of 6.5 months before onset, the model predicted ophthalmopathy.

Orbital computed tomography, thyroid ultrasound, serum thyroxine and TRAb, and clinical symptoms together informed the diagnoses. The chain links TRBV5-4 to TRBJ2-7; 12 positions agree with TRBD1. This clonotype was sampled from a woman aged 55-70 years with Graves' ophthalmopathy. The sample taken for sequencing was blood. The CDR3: CASSLGQGATYEQYF. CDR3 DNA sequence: TGTGCCAGCAGCCTGGGACAGGGGGCTACCTACGAGCAGTACTTC. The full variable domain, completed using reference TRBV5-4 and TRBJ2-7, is ETGVTQSPTHLIKTRGQQVTLRCSSQSGHNTVSWYQQALGQGPQFIFQYYREEENGRGNFPPRFSGLQFPNYSSELNVNALELDDSALYLCASSLGQGATYEQYFGPGTRLTVT.